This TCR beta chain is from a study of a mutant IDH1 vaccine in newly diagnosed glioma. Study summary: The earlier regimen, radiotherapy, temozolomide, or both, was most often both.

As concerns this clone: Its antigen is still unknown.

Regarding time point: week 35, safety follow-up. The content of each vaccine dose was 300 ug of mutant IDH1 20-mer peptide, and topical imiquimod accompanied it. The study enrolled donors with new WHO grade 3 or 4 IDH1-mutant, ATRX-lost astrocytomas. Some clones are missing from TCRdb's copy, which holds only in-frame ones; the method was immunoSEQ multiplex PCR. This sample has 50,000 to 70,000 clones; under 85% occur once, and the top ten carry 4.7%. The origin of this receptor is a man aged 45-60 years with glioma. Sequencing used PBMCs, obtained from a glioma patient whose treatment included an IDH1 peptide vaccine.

CDR3 amino acids: CAISGVLNYGYTF. The CDR3 DNA reads TGTGCCATCAGTGGCGTCCTGAACTATGGCTACACCTTC. The chain carries TRBV10-3 and TRBJ1-2; no reliable D call. This CDR3 has 13 residues. V lost 4 bases to trimming and J lost 2 bases, with 8 bases between them. CDR1 ENHRY and CDR2 SYGVKD come from the germline V gene.